The 25 T cell receptor beta chains in this list originate from one sample, sequenced in a study of blood T cells in healthy people across ages. It was with a sample-barcoded 5' primer and a J-beta primer mix that a second PCR of roughly 7 to 12 cycles was run. TCRdb itself ran the 5' RACE reads through MiXCR, one entry per CDR3 protein. The sample has hundreds of thousands of distinct CDR3 sequences, 25% seen once. A further study also used this sample, focusing on T cells of mothers and their children.

Sequencing input: blood. The receptors here all came from a boy aged 10-17 years in good health.

In its sample, this clonotype was seen a few times. At one of its ends the junction is not consistent with the germline gene, which may arise from a read error. V is TRBV20-1 and J is TRBJ1-3; tentative D call: TRBD1 (6 bases). Germline values: CDR1 DFQATT, CDR2 SNEGSKA (reference sequence). This CDR3 comprises 15 residues. The CDR3 region has the DNA TGCAGTGCTAGAGAGGCAGACAGGTCTGGAAACACCGTATATTTT. The encoded protein is CSAREADRSGNTVYF.

The table lists this clonotype with a few counts. CDR3 sequence reads: CASSGPGEETQYF. CDR3 DNA sequence: TGTGCCAGCAGTGGGCCAGGGGAAGAGACCCAGTACTTC. V and J are TRBV25-1 and TRBJ2-5, with D possibly being TRBD1 (6 bases). CDR3 size: 13 residues. V was shortened by 4 bases and J by 3 bases, with 9 bases between the two germline ends. The V gene's germline CDR1 is MGHDK and CDR2 SYGVNS.

The rearrangement links TRBV20-1 to TRBJ1-4; 7 nucleotides agree with TRBD1. CDR1 is DFQATT and CDR2 is SNEGSKA in the germline V gene (reference sequence). V dropped 0 bases and J dropped 8; count of bases not matched to a gene: 6. The CDR3 covers 14 residues. The CDR3 region has the DNA TGCAGTGCTAGAGAACTACAGGGGTGGGAAAAACTGTTTTTT. Protein: CSARELQGWEKLFF.

This clonotype is a singleton in its sample. The chain combines TRBV5-1 with TRBJ2-1; TRBD1 or TRBD2 may be the D gene (5 bases each). CDR1 and CDR2 from the germline V gene are SGHRS and YFSETQ. Trimming stripped 1 base from V and 5 bases from J, with 10 bases between. The CDR3 sequence is 14 residues long. The chain's CDR3 is CASSLKGPHNEQFF. CDR3 bases: TGCGCCAGCAGCTTGAAGGGACCCCACAATGAGCAGTTCTTC.

This clonotype was seen repeatedly, ten times or more. The V gene is TRBV5-6, the J gene TRBJ2-7; no reliable D call. The CDR3 length is 12 residues. V was trimmed by 2 bases and J by 0 bases, leaving 3 bases between them. The germline CDR1 and CDR2 sequences are SGHDT and YYEEEE. The CDR3 region is CASSFNSYEQYF. DNA of the CDR3: TGTGCCAGCAGCTTTAACTCCTACGAGCAGTACTTC.

The chain joins TRBV29-1 to TRBJ2-1; D not certain. V lost 1 base to trimming and J lost 3 bases, with 4 bases between them. CDR1 and CDR2 (germline): SQVTM, ANQGSEA. The CDR3 has 12 residues. The CDR3 nucleotides read TGCAGCGTTGAAGTCCGCTACAATGAGCAGTTCTTC. Its translation is CSVEVRYNEQFF.

This chain uses TRBV29-1 with TRBJ1-3; D unresolved. Per the germline V gene, CDR1 is SQVTM and CDR2 is ANQGSEA. With 8 bases removed from V and 0 bases from J, the gap between germline ends came to 11 bases. There are 13 residues in the CDR3. This chain's CDR3 is CSRTEDSGNTIYF. The CDR3 nucleotides are TGCAGCCGTACAGAAGACTCTGGAAACACCATATATTTT.

This chain links TRBV4-3 with TRBJ1-5; D is uncertain. Trimming stripped 1 base from V and 9 bases from J, with 13 bases between. Germline V CDR1 and CDR2: LGHNA, YSLEER. This CDR3 comprises 14 residues. CDR3 nucleotide sequence: TGCGCCAGCAGCCAAGTGTTTGTTCCCACGCCCCAGCATTTT. Protein product: CASSQVFVPTPQHF.

The chain couples TRBV4-3 to TRBJ2-1, with a possible D match to TRBD1 (5 bases). Trimming took off 0 bases at V and 7 bases at J, with 10 bases between the two ends. This CDR3 contains 14 residues. The germline V gene has CDR1 LGHNA and CDR2 YSLEER. CDR3 nucleotides: TGCGCCAGCAGCCAAGATAGGCAGGGTAATGAGCAGTTCTTC. Its translation: CASSQDRQGNEQFF.

The V call is TRBV4-2, the J call TRBJ2-3; 7 positions agree with TRBD2. Germline trimming cut 7 bases from V and 4 bases from J; bases unmatched to any gene: 14. This CDR3 contains 16 residues. CDR1 LGHNA and CDR2 YNFKEQ come from the germline V gene. CDR3: CASTARAGEVSDTQYF. CDR3 bases: TGTGCCAGCACCGCGAGGGCGGGGGAGGTCTCAGATACGCAGTATTTT.

The CDR3 sequence is CASRDDIRTASKAFF. DNA of the CDR3: TGCGCCAGCAGAGATGATATACGGACGGCCTCAAAAGCTTTCTTT. J is TRBJ1-1 and V is TRBV5-1; D unresolved. The V end lost 5 bases, the J end lost 9 bases, and 23 bases lay between the germline ends. The germline CDR1 and CDR2 sequences are SGHRS and YFSETQ. There are 15 residues in the CDR3. Combining the CDR3 with reference TRBV5-1 and TRBJ1-1 gives the whole variable domain KAGVTQTPRYLIKTRGQQVTLSCSPISGHRSVSWYQQTPGQGLQFLFEYFSETQRNKGNFPGRFSGRQFSNSRSEMNVSTLELGDSALYLCASRDDIRTASKAFFGQGTRLTVV.

This chain links TRBV7-9 with TRBJ2-5; 7 bases match TRBD2. Looked up from germline, CDR1 is SEHNR and CDR2 is FQNEAQ (reference sequence). The junction had 6 bases not matched to a gene; V was cut back by 1 base and J by 4 bases. The CDR3 is made up of 15 amino acids. In DNA form, the CDR3 reads TGTGCCAGCAGCTTAGATAGGGCGGGAGCAGAGACCCAGTACTTC. Amino acids: CASSLDRAGAETQYF.

Comment on this clonotype: The final CDR3 position lacks the conserved phenylalanine or tryptophan, pointing to a likely read error. This rearrangement joins TRBV12-3 or TRBV12-4 to TRBJ1-5, with 8 nucleotides matching TRBD1. The CDR3 covers 15 residues. V lost 5 bases to trimming and J lost 3 bases; unmatched junction nucleotides: 6. CDR3 sequence reads: CASSRQGLANQPQHL. The CDR3 coding sequence is TGTGCCAGCAGTCGACAGGGGTTGGCCAATCAGCCCCAGCATCTT.

This clonotype turned up a few times. The rearrangement joins TRBV5-1 to TRBJ2-5; D is perhaps TRBD1 or TRBD2 (5 bases each). Trimming took 0 bases from V and 4 from J, leaving 16 bases between them. Germline loops: CDR1 SGHRS, CDR2 YFSETQ. The CDR3 runs 16 residues. The CDR3 region is CASSLGGAGSGETQYF. The DNA of the CDR3 is TGCGCCAGCAGCTTGGGAGGGGCCGGATCCGGAGAGACCCAGTACTTC.

This clonotype was seen once. The CDR3 reads CASSSTGTGGRVAYEQYF. In DNA form, the CDR3 reads TGTGCCAGCAGCTCCACAGGGACCGGCGGGAGAGTGGCCTACGAGCAGTACTTC. The chain employs TRBV7-9 and TRBJ2-7, with TRBD2 as a possible D gene (7 bases). Germline V gene lookup returns CDR1 SEHNR and CDR2 FQNEAQ (reference sequence). Trimming shortened V by 4 bases and J by 2 bases, and 24 bases separated the two germline ends. The CDR3 spans 18 residues.

This clonotype appeared a few times. CDR3 coding DNA: TGTGCCAGCAGCTTAATGGGGCCCACGGATACGCAGTATTTT. It encodes CASSLMGPTDTQYF. V is TRBV7-3 and J is TRBJ2-3; possibly TRBD1 for D (5 bases). This CDR3 region has 14 residues. V lost 1 base to trimming and J lost 6 bases, with 11 bases between them. Germline loops: CDR1 SGHTA, CDR2 FQGTGA. Drawing the rest from reference TRBV7-3 and TRBJ2-3, the complete variable domain is GAGVSQTPSNKVTEKGKYVELRCDPISGHTALYWYRQSLGQGPEFLIYFQGTGAADDSGLPNDRFFAVRPEGSVSTLKIQRTERGDSAVYLCASSLMGPTDTQYFGPGTRLTVL.

The chain employs TRBV2 and TRBJ2-5; tentatively, D is TRBD1 or TRBD2 (5 bases each). This CDR3 comprises 15 residues. V shed 7 bases and J shed 3 bases, with 18 bases lying between them. In germline, CDR1 is SNHLY, CDR2 FYNNEI. This chain's CDR3 is CASTVRGQGEETQYF. DNA for the CDR3: TGTGCCAGCACTGTCCGGGGCCAGGGTGAAGAGACCCAGTACTTC.

The chain joins TRBV6-2 or TRBV6-3 to TRBJ2-1; the match to TRBD2 covers 7 bases. V gave up 0 bases and J gave up 7 bases; unmatched junction bases: 12. The length of the CDR3 is 17 residues. Looked up from germline, CDR1 is MNHEY and CDR2 is SVGEGT. This CDR3 reads CASSYSARAGVGNEQFF. CDR3 sequence (DNA): TGTGCCAGCAGTTACTCGGCCCGCGCGGGAGTAGGGAATGAGCAGTTCTTC.

This sequence joins TRBV7-2 and TRBJ2-1; 8 bases agree with TRBD2. This CDR3 is built from 16 residues. Germline V CDR1 and CDR2: SGHTA, FQGNSA. The J segment lost 7 bases and the V segment lost 2 bases, leaving 10 bases of the junction unmatched. The CDR3 bases are TGTGCCAGCAGCTTACCGGGACTAGGAAGTCAGAATGAGCAGTTCTTC. Translation gives CASSLPGLGSQNEQFF.

The DNA of the CDR3 is TGTGCCACCAGCACTAAGACAGGGATCGAGCAGTACTTC. Amino acid sequence: CATSTKTGIEQYF. The rearrangement joins TRBV15 to TRBJ2-5, with TRBD1 matching over 7 bases. Judging by the DNA end, TRBJ2-7 fits better; the J call may be wrong. Germline CDR1 is LNHNV and CDR2 is YYDKDF (reference sequence). This CDR3 has 13 residues.

The chain links TRBV27 to TRBJ1-2; 7 positions agree with TRBD1. With 6 bases clipped from V and 0 bases from J, the junction kept 4 bases outside the gene matches. CDR3 length equals 14 residues. Germline lookup yields CDR1 MNHEY and CDR2 SMNVEV (reference sequence). As DNA, the CDR3 is TGTGCCAGCAGCCGACAGGGCCCTAACTATGGCTACACCTTC. It yields the protein CASSRQGPNYGYTF.

This clonotype came up a few times. The chain combines TRBV10-2 with TRBJ2-5, with D uncertain. The germline V gene encodes CDR1 WSHSY and CDR2 SAAADI. The CDR3 runs to 13 residues. Trimming removed 8 bases at V and 4 bases at J, with 14 bases between. CDR3 sequence reads: CASGLEGRETQYF. In DNA form, the CDR3 reads TGCGCCAGCGGGCTAGAAGGGCGAGAGACCCAGTACTTC.

This chain connects TRBV28 to TRBJ2-5; 10 bases line up with TRBD1. CDR1 and CDR2 (germline): MDHEN, SYDVKM. The CDR3 contains 15 residues. The V and J ends lost 5 bases and 5 bases, in that order; junction bases with no gene match: 8. The CDR3 spells CASSRQGASRETQYF. CDR3 DNA sequence: TGTGCCAGCAGTCGACAGGGGGCATCGCGGGAGACCCAGTACTTC.

There are a few counts of this clonotype. The conserved phenylalanine or tryptophan normally closing the CDR3 is absent here, so this likely arose from a read error. The chain uses TRBV5-6 and TRBJ1-2; 7 bases agree with TRBD1. J gave up 7 bases and V 2 bases, and 14 bases lay outside the gene matches. Germline CDR1 SGHDT, CDR2 YYEEEE. The CDR3 length is 16 residues. The CDR3 DNA is TGTGCCAGCAGCTTTCGACAGGGATGGGAACGGTCTGGCTACACCGTC. Encoded protein: CASSFRQGWERSGYTV.

The chain combines TRBV20-1 with TRBJ2-1, with 11 nucleotides matching TRBD2. Germline V gives CDR1 DFQATT, CDR2 SNEGSKA (reference sequence). After removal of 0 bases from V and 8 bases from J, the junction contained 6 bases not matched to a gene. The CDR3 sequence is 15 residues long. This chain's CDR3 is CSARDPSSGRYEQFF. Here the CDR3 DNA reads TGCAGTGCTAGAGATCCCTCTAGCGGGAGGTATGAGCAGTTCTTC.